This T cell receptor (beta chain) stems from a study of identical twins. TCRdb independently ran MiXCR on the 5' RACE reads; one entry per CDR3 protein. The sample consists of 500,000 or so distinct CDR3 sequences, 13% to 15% of them appearing once. V was shortened by 3 bases and J by 1 base, with 12 bases between the two germline ends. The CDR3 runs to 15 residues. From germline, CDR1 is DFQATT and CDR2 SNEGSKA (reference sequence). The donors were all healthy and Caucasian. This clonotype was observed a handful of times. This same sample was also taken into another study, of yellow fever vaccine responses in identical twins.

The chain is built from TRBV20-1 and TRBJ2-2; D is undetermined. This receptor was taken from a woman younger than 30 in good health. The specimen was CD4+ T cells sorted from blood. The CDR3 nucleotides are TGCAGTGCTAGGGATAGGGTGGTGAACACCGGGGAGCTGTTTTTT. Amino acid sequence: CSARDRVVNTGELFF.